The rows below give T cell receptor beta chains drawn from one sample of a study of control samples from healthy donors and cancer patients. TCRdb's copy holds only in-frame clones and misses some; the assay was immunoSEQ multiplex PCR. The sample records roughly 370,000 clones, 90% being singletons. Sequenced: PBMCs. These receptors came from a man aged 35-49 years with head and neck cancer. Each CDR3 is given with its conserved first and last residue. A D gene is named only where the DNA matches it firmly. Not all rows give a size; the values are once, few, many and, for expanded clones, a class.

D	V	J	size	DNA	CDR3
.	TRBV19	TRBJ2-3	.	TGTGCCAGTACTCCGGGGGCAGGTTTCACAGATACGCAGTATTTT	CASTPGAGFTDTQYF
TRBD2	TRBV7-3	TRBJ2-3	.	TGTGCCAGCAGCTTAAAAATAGCGGGGGCAGATACGCAGTATTTT	CASSLKIAGADTQYF
.	TRBV28	TRBJ1-6	.	TGTGCCAGCAGTATACTTCTTCCTCCTTCACCCCTCCACTTT	CASSILLPPSPLHF
TRBD1	TRBV5-1	TRBJ2-5	.	TGCGCCAGCAGCTTGGGGCCGGGACAGGGGAAAGAGACCCAGTACTTC	CASSLGPGQGKETQYF
.	TRBV11-3	TRBJ2-2	.	TGTGCCAGCAGCTTAGCAGCGAACACCGGGGAGCTGTTTTTT	CASSLAANTGELFF
.	TRBV30	TRBJ1-4	once	TGTGCCTGGAGTGTGGGGGATAATGAAAAACTGTTTTTT	CAWSVGDNEKLFF
.	TRBV6-2/TRBV6-3	TRBJ2-6	.	TGTGCCAGCAGTTACTCACCTGGGGCCAACGTCCTGACTTTC	CASSYSPGANVLTF
.	TRBV29-1	TRBJ1-3	.	TGCAGCACCCAGACAGAGGGAAACACCATATATTTT	CSTQTEGNTIYF
.	TRBV5-5	TRBJ2-1	.	TGTGCCAGCAGGTTGGGCCTTCCGAGCTCCTACAATGAGCAGTTCTTC	CASRLGLPSSYNEQFF
.	TRBV6-1	TRBJ2-7	.	TGTGCCAGCAGTGAAGGGCAGGGCGGCTACGAGCAGTACTTC	CASSEGQGGYEQYF
.	TRBV11-1	TRBJ2-5	.	TGTGCCAGCAGCACATCATTTAAGACCCAGTACTTC	CASSTSFKTQYF
.	TRBV2	TRBJ1-2	.	TGTGCCAGCAGCCCTACTGGAGGGTCGGGATATGGCTACACCTTC	CASSPTGGSGYGYTF
.	TRBV30	TRBJ2-5	.	TGTGCCTGGAGTGTACTACTACAAGAGACCCAGTACTTC	CAWSVLLQETQYF
.	TRBV3-1/TRBV3-2	TRBJ2-7	.	TGTGCCAGCAGCCAAGATAGTACGAGACTACCGTACGAGCAGTACTTC	CASSQDSTRLPYEQYF
.	TRBV7-6	TRBJ2-2	once	TGTGCCAGCAGTCACACGGGCGGGGAGCTGTTTTTT	CASSHTGGELFF
TRBD1	TRBV6-5	TRBJ1-2	.	TGTGCCAGCAGTTCCGGGACAGGGGCTCGAGGCTACACCTTC	CASSSGTGARGYTF
TRBD2	TRBV13	TRBJ2-3	.	TGTGCCAGCAGCCCAGGGACTAGCGGGATGGGGGCAGATACGCAGTATTTT	CASSPGTSGMGADTQYF
.	TRBV7-9	TRBJ2-3	.	TGTGCCAGCAGCTCGGGGCCAAGGGCAGATACGCAGTATTTT	CASSSGPRADTQYF
.	TRBV5-1	TRBJ2-5	.	TGCGCCAGCAGCTACGGCCAGCAAGAGACCCAGTACTTC	CASSYGQQETQYF
.	TRBV28	TRBJ2-3	once	TGTGCCAGCAGTTTACTCGCTCGCACAGATACGCAGTATTTT	CASSLLARTDTQYF
.	TRBV27	TRBJ1-1	.	TGTGCCAGCAGTTTTAACCGGGGGGGGAACACTGAAGCTTTCTTT	CASSFNRGGNTEAFF
TRBD2	TRBV5-1	TRBJ2-1	.	TGCGCCAGCAGCTCCGGGACTAGCGCCCGGGGAGGGCAGTTCTTC	CASSSGTSARGGQFF
.	TRBV6-6	TRBJ2-7	.	TGTGCCAGCAGTCAAGAAATTAGCTACGAGCAGTACTTC	CASSQEISYEQYF
.	TRBV7-9	TRBJ1-2	.	TGTGCCAGCAGGCTAGGGGGGTCGTACGGCTACACCTTC	CASRLGGSYGYTF
.	TRBV2	TRBJ1-4	.	TGTGCCAGCAGGCCCCACAGGGATGAAAAACTGTTTTTT	CASRPHRDEKLFF
TRBD1	TRBV5-4	TRBJ2-2	.	TGTGCCAGCAGCCAAGGGACAGGGGCGAACACCGGGGAGCTGTTTTTT	CASSQGTGANTGELFF
.	TRBV12-3/TRBV12-4	TRBJ1-1	.	TGTGCCAGCAGTCCAACGGGGCGGGTAGCTTTCTTT	CASSPTGRVAFF
TRBD2	TRBV27	TRBJ2-3	.	TGTGCCAGCAGTTTATCTAGCGGGGGCCCGCCAGATACGCAGTATTTT	CASSLSSGGPPDTQYF
.	TRBV18	TRBJ2-5	.	TGTGCCAGCTCACCTCGACAGGTCCAAGAGACCCAGTACTTC	CASSPRQVQETQYF
.	TRBV28	TRBJ1-5	.	TGTGCCAGCAGTTTAGGGTTCTACAATCAGCCCCAGCATTTT	CASSLGFYNQPQHF
.	TRBV27	TRBJ2-5	once	TGTGCCAGCAGAGTGGGGGAGACCCAGTACTTC	CASRVGETQYF
.	TRBV10-2	TRBJ2-2	.	TGCGCCAGCAGTGAGCACTACAACACCGGGGAGCTGTTTTTT	CASSEHYNTGELFF
.	TRBV4-2	TRBJ2-2	.	TGTGCCAGCAGCCAAGAGCTCACCGGGGAGCTGTTTTTT	CASSQELTGELFF
.	TRBV14	TRBJ1-2	.	TGTGCCAGCAGCCAAGTACCCGGGACCTACCTCTATGGCTACACCTTC	CASSQVPGTYLYGYTF
.	TRBV6-6	TRBJ2-7	.	TGTGCCAGCAGCCATGGGGTAGCAGGCTCCTACGAGCAGTACTTC	CASSHGVAGSYEQYF
.	TRBV30	TRBJ1-4	.	TGTGCCTGGGGTGAGGGGACTGGGGCTAATGAAAAACTGTTTTTT	CAWGEGTGANEKLFF
TRBD2	TRBV7-2	TRBJ2-1	.	TGTGCCAGCAGCCCCGGTGGGACTAGCGCCAATGAGCAGTTCTTC	CASSPGGTSANEQFF
.	TRBV4-1	TRBJ1-4	.	TGCGCCAGCAGCCAACCCTCCTTGGCCGGGAGCGAGGAAAAACTGTTTTTT	CASSQPSLAGSEEKLFF
.	TRBV6-5	TRBJ1-1	.	TGTGCCAGCAGTCCCCCAAAGGGCACTGAAGCTTTCTTT	CASSPPKGTEAFF
TRBD1	TRBV19	TRBJ1-1	.	TGTGCCAGTAGCACACAGGGGGCGAGTGATGAAGCTTTCTTT	CASSTQGASDEAFF
TRBD2	TRBV18	TRBJ2-1	.	TGTGCCAGCTCACCGGGGGAGGGCTCCTACAATGAGCAGTTCTTC	CASSPGEGSYNEQFF
TRBD2	TRBV5-4	TRBJ2-2	.	TGTGCCAGCAGCTTGATGGGGCTAGCGGGGAACACCGGGGAGCTGTTTTTT	CASSLMGLAGNTGELFF
.	TRBV7-2	TRBJ1-2	.	TGTGCCAGCAGACGCACAGAGAACTATGGCTACACCTTC	CASRRTENYGYTF
.	TRBV9	TRBJ1-3	once	TGTGCCAGCAGCGTAGTGGGTCTCCCAAGCTCTGGAAACACCATATATTTT	CASSVVGLPSSGNTIYF
.	TRBV30	TRBJ2-5	.	TGTGCCTGGAGTAAGGGTGGGCCTGGGGAGACCCAGTACTTC	CAWSKGGPGETQYF
TRBD2	TRBV27	TRBJ2-2	.	TGTGCCAGCAGACCCGGGGGGGGGCCAACCGGGGAGCTGTTTTTT	CASRPGGGPTGELFF
.	TRBV7-6	TRBJ2-6	.	TGTGCCAGCAGCTTACTGACCGGGGGCATCTCTGGGGCCAACGTCCTGACTTTC	CASSLLTGGISGANVLTF
.	TRBV7-2	TRBJ2-1	.	TGTGCCAGCAGCCCGCACAACCAGGGCTTGGTACCCAGAGGCAATGAGCAGTTCTTC	CASSPHNQGLVPRGNEQFF
TRBD2	TRBV4-1	TRBJ2-2	.	TGCGCCAGCAGCCAAGAAGCTAGCGGGGGGGCCGGAGGGGAGCTGTTTTTT	CASSQEASGGAGGELFF